This TCR beta chain was profiled in a study of PD-L1 blockade in urothelial cancer. Study information: Beginning at some point between 2013 and 2014, patients received atezolizumab, given as 1,200 mg intravenously every 3 weeks. Blood analysis was done at 3 weeks (second dose) and 6 weeks after treatment began. There were a median of approximately 130,000 T cells in blood samples.

Remarks on this clone: Its cognate antigen is unknown.

Regarding the study as a whole: Durable benefit accompanied greater 3-week expansion of tumor-associated blood clones.

Assay used: immunoSEQ multiplex PCR; TCRdb lists only in-frame clones, some missing. This table has 45,000 to 65,000 clones, around 86% appearing once. Time point reported: pretreatment peripheral blood. The starting material was PBMCs, obtained around atezolizumab (anti-PD-L1) treatment. The clonotype was recovered from a man aged 65-85 years with urothelial cancer.

This chain's CDR3 is CASSGTSGRAYNEQFF. The CDR3 DNA is TGCGCCAGCAGCGGGACTAGCGGGAGGGCCTACAATGAGCAGTTCTTC. V usage is TRBV5-1 and J usage is TRBJ2-1, with 16 bases matching TRBD2. From germline, CDR1 is SGHRS and CDR2 YFSETQ. The CDR3 runs 16 residues. V dropped 4 bases and J dropped 2; count of bases not matched to a gene: 0.